A single sample is the source of the 17 T cell receptor beta chains below, sequenced in a study of T cells in narcolepsy listed by TCRdb under 2018. Libraries were made using the immunoSEQ multiplex PCR assay. The immuneACCESS repertoire file appears here via TCRdb, limited to in-frame rearrangements. These files lack a portion of the clones; in checked studies, under half of the deficit traces to unresolved V genes, and the cause of the others is not known. This sample gives over 15,000 clones in total; about 85% of them show up just once. 35% to 40% of the sample is taken by the ten largest. Material for sequencing was memory (CD45RA-) CD4+ T cells from blood. The cell subset or site label of this sample denotes: memory T cells sorted ex vivo from peripheral blood. Receptors originate from a human donor in good health.

This sequence joins TRBV5-1 and TRBJ2-7; the D gene is possibly TRBD1 (6 bases). This CDR3 is 12 amino acids long. Trimming removed 3 bases at V and 5 bases at J, with 9 bases between. Germline V CDR1 and CDR2: SGHRS, YFSETQ. DNA of the CDR3: TGCGCCAGCAGCTCTACAGGGAACGAGCAGTACTTC. Amino acid sequence: CASSSTGNEQYF.

The chain joins TRBV9 to TRBJ1-2; perhaps TRBD1 as D (6 bases). The CDR3 runs 17 residues. The V gene's germline CDR1 is SGDLS and CDR2 YYNGEE. Trimming shortened V by 0 bases and J by 6 bases, and 21 bases separated the two germline ends. The CDR3 is CASSVENVAGDSHGYTF. The CDR3 DNA sequence: TGTGCCAGCAGCGTAGAGAATGTGGCAGGGGACTCCCATGGCTACACCTTC. The full variable domain, completed using reference TRBV9 and TRBJ1-2, is DSGVTQTPKHLITATGQRVTLRCSPRSGDLSVYWYQQSLDQGLQFLIQYYNGEERAKGNILERFSAQQFPDLHSELNLSSLELGDSALYFCASSVENVAGDSHGYTFGSGTRLTVV.

The V and J genes are TRBV20-1 and TRBJ2-5; D is perhaps TRBD2 (6 bases). V was pared by 6 bases and J by 7 bases, with 12 bases between. This CDR3 spans 11 amino acids. Germline V CDR1 and CDR2: DFQATT, SNEGSKA (reference sequence). The CDR3 region has the DNA TGCAGTGCCGTGTTCGGGGGGACCCAGTACTTC. As protein: CSAVFGGTQYF.

The chain combines TRBV11-1 with TRBJ2-1, with TRBD2 matching over 7 bases. Germline CDR1 is SGHAT and CDR2 is FQDESV (reference sequence). This CDR3 is 17 amino acids long. With 2 bases clipped from V and 0 bases from J, the junction kept 7 bases outside the gene matches. Here the CDR3 DNA reads TGTGCCAGCAGCTTAAGGGCCGGCGGGAGCTCCTACAATGAGCAGTTCTTC. Translating gives CASSLRAGGSSYNEQFF.

The chain combines TRBV4-2 with TRBJ2-3; 12 nucleotides align to TRBD2. Trimming took 1 base from V and 3 from J; bases not matched to a gene: 2. CDR1 and CDR2 from the germline V gene are LGHNA and YNFKEQ. The CDR3 consists of 16 residues. The CDR3 protein is CASSQALAGGTDTQYF. For the CDR3, the DNA is TGTGCCAGCAGCCAAGCTCTAGCGGGAGGGACAGATACGCAGTATTTT.

The chain couples TRBV11-1 to TRBJ2-3; D is unclear. This CDR3 region has 15 residues. Germline lookup yields CDR1 SGHAT and CDR2 FQDESV (reference sequence). Trimming shortened V by 4 bases and J by 2 bases, and 13 bases separated the two germline ends. CDR3 sequence (DNA): TGTGCCAGCAGCTCCAACTTCCCCCTCACAGATACGCAGTATTTT. It translates to CASSSNFPLTDTQYF.

This chain links TRBV7-3 with TRBJ2-3, with 10 bases that match TRBD2. The CDR3 has 15 residues. The germline V gene encodes CDR1 SGHTA and CDR2 FQGTGA. V lost 2 bases to trimming and J lost 1 base; unmatched junction nucleotides: 0. The CDR3 DNA reads TGTGCCAGCAGCTTACTAGCGGGGGGCACAGATACGCAGTATTTT. Its translation is CASSLLAGGTDTQYF.

In nucleotides, the CDR3 is TGTGCCAGCAGTGGATACCGGGACAGGAATCAGCCCCAGCATTTT. Translated: CASSGYRDRNQPQHF. This rearrangement joins TRBV6-1 to TRBJ1-5; 8 bases agree with TRBD1. Unmatched junction bases numbered 6, after V lost 4 bases and J lost 4 bases. Germline CDR1 and CDR2: MNHNS and SASEGT. The CDR3 has 15 residues.

V usage is TRBV9 and J usage is TRBJ2-3; D is unclear. Trimming removed 3 bases at V and 5 bases at J, with 19 bases between. The CDR3 runs to 16 residues. Germline CDR1 and CDR2: SGDLS and YYNGEE. As DNA, the CDR3 is TGTGCCAGCAGCGACGGCGCCCGTGGTAGGAGAGATACGCAGTATTTT. Translating gives CASSDGARGRRDTQYF.

About this clone itself: Other DNA sequences within the sample encode an identical CDR3. This chain connects TRBV7-2 to TRBJ2-3; D call uncertain. The CDR3 is made up of 12 amino acids. Germline CDR1 is SGHTA and CDR2 is FQGNSA. Trimming cost V 3 bases and J 4 bases, with 5 bases left between them. CDR3 nucleotide sequence: TGTGCCAGCAGCTTGTTGGCAGATACGCAGTATTTT. Residues: CASSLLADTQYF. The full variable domain, in which reference TRBV7-2 and TRBJ2-3 provide the parts outside the CDR3, is GAGVSQSPSNKVTEKGKDVELRCDPISGHTALYWYRQSLGQGLEFLIYFQGNSAPDKSGLPSDRFSAERTGGSVSTLTIQRTQQEDSAVYLCASSLLADTQYFGPGTRLTVL.

This sequence joins TRBV15 and TRBJ2-2; no definite D call. This CDR3 has 16 residues. CDR1 and CDR2 (germline): LNHNV, YYDKDF (reference sequence). Trimming removed 0 bases from V and 6 bases from J, with 14 bases in between. The CDR3 sequence is CATSREVTAQPGELFF. DNA of the CDR3: TGTGCCACCAGCAGAGAAGTAACAGCCCAACCCGGGGAGCTGTTTTTT.

As DNA, the CDR3 is TGCAGCGTGAAATACAGTTCGCTTAGGGTCGCGTGTGACACCATATATTTT. Translation: CSVKYSSLRVACDTIYF. The chain links TRBV29-1 to TRBJ1-3; D gene uncertain. The CDR3 extends over 17 amino acids. V gave up 6 bases and J gave up 8 bases, with 29 bases separating them. The germline V gene encodes CDR1 SQVTM and CDR2 ANQGSEA.

The rearrangement uses TRBV6-1 and TRBJ2-2; D is possibly TRBD1 (5 bases). Trimming cost V 3 bases and J 1 base, with 6 bases left between them. The CDR3 runs 14 residues. Germline-derived CDR1 and CDR2 are MNHNS and SASEGT. This CDR3 is CASSEGRNTGELFF. In nucleotides, the CDR3 is TGTGCCAGCAGTGAGGGGCGGAACACCGGGGAGCTGTTTTTT.

This clone was observed once. The chain has TRBV7-2 and TRBJ2-3; maybe TRBD2 (6 bases). Trimming took 5 bases from V and 0 from J, leaving 15 bases between them. Per the germline V gene, CDR1 is SGHTA and CDR2 is FQGNSA. There are 16 residues in the CDR3. CDR3 coding DNA: TGTGCCAGCAGCCGCAGGGCGGGATTAAGCACAGATACGCAGTATTTT. It codes for CASSRRAGLSTDTQYF.

This clone appeared once. The chain uses TRBV6-1 and TRBJ1-1; D gene uncertain. The germline V and J ends were trimmed by 8 bases and 5 bases, with 24 bases remaining between them. Germline V gene data show CDR1 as MNHNS and CDR2 as SASEGT. This CDR3 comprises 16 residues. CDR3 DNA: TGTGCCAGCCGTGGTCAGGTCGGGATTCGGGGAACTGAAGCTTTCTTT. It codes for CASRGQVGIRGTEAFF.

The chain is built from TRBV7-2 and TRBJ1-5; 9 nucleotides match TRBD1. The length of the CDR3 is 16 residues. The germline V gene has CDR1 SGHTA and CDR2 FQGNSA. The trim removed 4 bases at V and 2 bases at J, leaving 6 bases unmatched. The CDR3 sequence: CASSSWGQGRNQPQHF. As DNA, the CDR3 is TGTGCCAGCAGCTCTTGGGGACAGGGCCGCAATCAGCCCCAGCATTTT.

The chain is built from TRBV10-2 and TRBJ2-3, with 9 bases fitting TRBD2. CDR1 is WSHSY, CDR2 SAAADI, per germline. This CDR3 region has 15 residues. V lost 3 bases to trimming and J lost 2 bases; unmatched junction nucleotides: 3. The CDR3: CASSDVAGDTDTQYF. In DNA, the CDR3 is TGCGCCAGCAGTGACGTAGCGGGAGACACAGATACGCAGTATTTT.